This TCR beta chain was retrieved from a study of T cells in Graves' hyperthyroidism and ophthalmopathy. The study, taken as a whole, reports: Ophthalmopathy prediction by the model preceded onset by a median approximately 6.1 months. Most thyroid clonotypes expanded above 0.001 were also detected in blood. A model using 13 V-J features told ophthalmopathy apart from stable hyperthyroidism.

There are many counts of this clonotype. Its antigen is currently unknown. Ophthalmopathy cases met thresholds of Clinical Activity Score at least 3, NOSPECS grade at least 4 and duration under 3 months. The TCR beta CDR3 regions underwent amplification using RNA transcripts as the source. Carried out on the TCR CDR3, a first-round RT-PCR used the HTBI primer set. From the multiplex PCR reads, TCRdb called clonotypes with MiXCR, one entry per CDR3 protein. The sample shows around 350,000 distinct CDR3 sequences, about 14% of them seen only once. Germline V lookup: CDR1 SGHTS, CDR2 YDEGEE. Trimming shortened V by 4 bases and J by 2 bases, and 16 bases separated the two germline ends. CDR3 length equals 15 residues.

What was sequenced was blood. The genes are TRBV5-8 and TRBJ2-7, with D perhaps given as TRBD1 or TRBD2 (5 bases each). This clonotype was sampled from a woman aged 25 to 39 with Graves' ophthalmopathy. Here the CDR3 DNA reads TGTGCCAGCAGCCCCGAGGGCAGGGACCCCTACGAGCAGTACTTC. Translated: CASSPEGRDPYEQYF.